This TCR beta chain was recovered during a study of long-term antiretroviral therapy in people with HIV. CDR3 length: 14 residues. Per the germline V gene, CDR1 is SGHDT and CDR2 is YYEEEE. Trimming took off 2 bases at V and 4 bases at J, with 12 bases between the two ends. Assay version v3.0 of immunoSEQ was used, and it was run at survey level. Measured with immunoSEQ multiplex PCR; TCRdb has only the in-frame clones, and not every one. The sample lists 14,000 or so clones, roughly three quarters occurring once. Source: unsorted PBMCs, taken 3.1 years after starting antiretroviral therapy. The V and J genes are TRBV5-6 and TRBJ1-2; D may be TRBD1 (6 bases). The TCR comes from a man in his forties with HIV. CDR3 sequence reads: CASSLGGAVYGYTF. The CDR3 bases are TGTGCCAGCAGCTTAGGGGGTGCGGTCTATGGCTACACCTTC.